Following are 16 T cell receptor beta chains from one sample sequenced in a study of T cells after yellow fever vaccination. TCRdb reanalysed the 5' RACE reads using MiXCR and keeps one entry per CDR3 protein. The sample has about 45,000 distinct CDR3 sequences; 6% to 7% are singletons. The source was CD8+ T cells not binding an NS4B(214-222) dextramer, sorted from PBMCs, collected 45 days after the yellow fever booster vaccination. The receptor set was obtained from a man aged 30-40 years who received the YFV17D yellow fever vaccine.

This clonotype appeared many times. V is TRBV5-1 and J is TRBJ2-1; 7 nucleotides agree with TRBD2. The length of the CDR3 is 15 residues. The V segment lost 0 bases and the J segment 5 bases; nucleotides outside the gene matches: 5. Germline V gene sequence: CDR1 SGHRS, CDR2 YFSETQ. The CDR3 loop is CASSLAGGSHNEQFF. CDR3 nucleotides: TGCGCCAGCAGCTTGGCTGGCGGGAGTCACAATGAGCAGTTCTTC.

This clonotype has a count of ten or more. The rearrangement links TRBV20-1 to TRBJ2-1; either TRBD1 or TRBD2 may fit D (5 bases each). V was clipped by 5 bases and J by 2 bases, with 19 bases between them. The length of the CDR3 is 16 residues. Germline loops: CDR1 DFQATT, CDR2 SNEGSKA (reference sequence). This CDR3 is CSAPSFDRGPYNEQFF. The CDR3 DNA sequence: TGCAGTGCTCCCTCCTTCGACAGAGGGCCCTACAATGAGCAGTTCTTC.

This clonotype came up many times. The chain is built from TRBV5-1 and TRBJ2-7; D possibly corresponds to TRBD2 (6 bases). The CDR3 contains 13 residues. The V and J ends lost 1 base and 7 bases respectively, with 12 bases between them. CDR1 is SGHRS and CDR2 is YFSETQ in the germline V gene. The CDR3 is CASSLIGGEEQYF. The CDR3 nucleotides read TGCGCCAGCAGCTTGATCGGCGGGGAGGAGCAGTACTTC.

At least ten counts were recorded for this clonotype. The junction shows a germline mismatch at one end, possibly a read error. The rearrangement joins TRBV2 to TRBJ2-1; D ambiguous. The germline CDR1 and CDR2 sequences are SNHLY and FYNNEI. The CDR3 totals 8 residues. CDR3 DNA sequence: TGTGCCAGCAGTGACTGGCTCTTC. Translating gives CASSDWLF.

This clonotype was seen many times. In DNA, the CDR3 is TGTGCCAGCAGCTTCGGTAGCCGCAATGAGCAGTTCTTC. It encodes CASSFGSRNEQFF. The gene calls are TRBV7-2 and TRBJ2-1; D remains ambiguous. The CDR3 spans 13 residues. Germline lookup yields CDR1 SGHTA and CDR2 FQGNSA. Trimming stripped 3 bases from V and 6 bases from J, with 9 bases between.

The sample holds many counts of this clonotype. The CDR3 sequence is CASSPPGGEQYF. The CDR3 DNA reads as TGTGCCAGCAGCCCCCCGGGGGGCGAGCAGTACTTC. The gene calls are TRBV9 and TRBJ2-7; 7 positions agree with TRBD2. The length of the CDR3 is 12 residues. From germline, CDR1 is SGDLS and CDR2 YYNGEE. V shed 4 bases, J shed 6 bases, and the junction held 4 bases outside the gene matches.

This clonotype showed up many times. The chain employs TRBV20-1 and TRBJ2-7, with D maybe TRBD1 (5 bases). There are 12 residues in the CDR3. In germline, CDR1 is DFQATT, CDR2 SNEGSKA (reference sequence). Trimming shortened V by 2 bases and J by 3 bases, and 8 bases separated the two germline ends. CDR3 residues: CSARTRDYEQYF. The CDR3 coding sequence is TGCAGTGCTAGAACCAGGGACTACGAGCAGTACTTC.

This clonotype was observed a few times. The chain is built from TRBV5-1 and TRBJ2-3; 11 bases fit TRBD2. The CDR3 consists of 15 residues. From germline, CDR1 is SGHRS and CDR2 YFSETQ. Trimming cost V 2 bases and J 4 bases; bases outside gene matches: 3. The DNA of the CDR3 is TGCGCCAGCAGCTTCACTAGCGGGAGTCCAGATACGCAGTATTTT. It specifies CASSFTSGSPDTQYF.

In its sample, this clonotype was seen many times. V and J are TRBV20-1 and TRBJ2-1, with 8 bases that match TRBD1. Germline values: CDR1 DFQATT, CDR2 SNEGSKA (reference sequence). Trimming removed 6 bases from V and 3 bases from J; junction bases left unmatched: 7. This CDR3 spans 14 amino acids. CDR3 protein: CSAPKTGDYNEQFF. CDR3 nucleotides: TGCAGTGCCCCAAAGACAGGGGACTACAATGAGCAGTTCTTC.

This clonotype came up a few times. The chain links TRBV5-1 to TRBJ2-1, with 8 bases lining up with TRBD2. This CDR3 has 15 amino acids. Losses at the gene ends were 5 bases for V and 0 bases for J; bases not matched to a gene: 4. Germline values: CDR1 SGHRS, CDR2 YFSETQ. The chain's CDR3 is CASRDGLASYNEQFF. CDR3 DNA: TGCGCCAGCAGGGACGGACTAGCCTCCTACAATGAGCAGTTCTTC.

This clonotype has ten or more counts. V gene TRBV30 combines with J gene TRBJ2-7; 8 bases are shared with TRBD2. Trimming removed 2 bases from V and 5 bases from J; junction bases left unmatched: 8. The germline CDR1 and CDR2 sequences are GTSNPN and SVGIG (reference sequence). The CDR3 contains 14 residues. The CDR3 region has the DNA TGTGCCTGGAGTTTCACTAGCGGAGGACACGAGCAGTACTTC. It specifies CAWSFTSGGHEQYF. Variable domain in full (rest from reference TRBV30 and TRBJ2-7): SQTIHQWPATLVQPVGSPLSLECTVEGTSNPNLYWYRQAAGRGLQLLFYSVGIGQISSEVPQNLSASRPQDRQFILSSKKLLLSDSGFYLCAWSFTSGGHEQYFGPGTRLTVT.

This clonotype was seen at least ten times. The genes are TRBV10-3 and TRBJ2-7; 7 bases match TRBD2. Losses at the gene ends were 6 bases for V and 1 base for J; bases not matched to a gene: 6. The CDR3 contains 14 residues. Germline V gives CDR1 ENHRY, CDR2 SYGVKD. CDR3 in DNA: TGTGCCATCAGGGGGGGGACGGAGTCCTACGAGCAGTACTTC. Translating it yields CAIRGGTESYEQYF.

The rearrangement uses TRBV19 and TRBJ1-1; a weak D match, TRBD1 (5 bases). Looked up from germline, CDR1 is LNHDA and CDR2 is SQIVND (reference sequence). V lost 5 bases, J lost 7 bases, and 14 bases lay in between. The CDR3 contains 13 residues. CDR3 coding DNA: TGTGCCAGTAGTCCCCTGGACGGACATGAAGCTTTCTTT. It is translated as CASSPLDGHEAFF.

This clonotype has a count of ten or more. The chain links TRBV7-2 to TRBJ2-3, with no clear D. The V and J ends lost 5 bases and 4 bases respectively, with 13 bases between them. This CDR3 comprises 14 residues. In germline, CDR1 is SGHTA, CDR2 FQGNSA. DNA for the CDR3: TGTGCCAGCAGCGCGATGATCGGCCCAGATACGCAGTATTTT. Protein: CASSAMIGPDTQYF.

This clonotype came up a few times. This chain joins TRBV3-1 and TRBJ2-5; TRBD2 agrees at 7 bases. This CDR3 has 18 amino acids. Per the germline V gene, CDR1 is LGHDT and CDR2 is YNNKEL (reference sequence). J lost 4 bases, V lost 1 base, and 15 bases had no gene match. As DNA, the CDR3 is TGTGCCAGCAGCCAAGTGGGGGTTCTAGCGGCTGGTAGAGAGACCCAGTACTTC. Its translation is CASSQVGVLAAGRETQYF.

This clonotype appeared many times. The rearrangement joins TRBV6-1 to TRBJ2-5, with D uncertain. V was cut by 5 bases and J by 1 base, with 8 bases left in between. CDR1 and CDR2 from the germline V gene are MNHNS and SASEGT. The CDR3 consists of 13 residues. In DNA, the CDR3 is TGTGCCAGCAGTCTAGGGTTCCAAGAGACCCAGTACTTC. Its protein product is CASSLGFQETQYF.